Below, 2 T cell receptor beta chains from the same sample are listed, as sequenced in a study of T cell responses to AZD1222 COVID-19 vaccine. Data came from immunoSEQ multiplex PCR; TCRdb stores just in-frame clones and leaves some out. The data hold under 200,000 clones, with approximately 91% observed a single time. The sample in question was peripheral blood, obtained on day 0 of AZD1222 vaccination. These receptor sequences come from an adult in good health.

The genes are TRBV9 and TRBJ1-3; D perhaps matches TRBD1 (5 bases). The CDR3 has 15 amino acids. Deletions cut 2 bases from V and 0 bases from J, with 9 bases between. The germline V gene has CDR1 SGDLS and CDR2 YYNGEE. CDR3 loop: CASSVDSDSGNTIYF. In DNA form, the CDR3 reads TGTGCCAGCAGCGTCGACAGTGACTCTGGAAACACCATATATTTT.

The J gene is TRBJ1-1, the V gene TRBV2, with 8 nucleotides matching TRBD1. The CDR3 is 13 amino acids. Germline-derived CDR1 and CDR2 are SNHLY and FYNNEI. The ends lost 6 bases at V and 3 bases at J; junction bases unmatched: 3. The CDR3 nucleotides are TGTGCCAGCAGATTGGACAGGGACACTGAAGCTTTCTTT. It encodes CASRLDRDTEAFF.